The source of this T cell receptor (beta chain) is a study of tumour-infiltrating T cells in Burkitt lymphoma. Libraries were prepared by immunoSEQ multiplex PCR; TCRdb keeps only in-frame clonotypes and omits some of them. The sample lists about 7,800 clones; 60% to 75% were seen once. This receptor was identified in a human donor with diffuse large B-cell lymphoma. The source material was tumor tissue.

Written as DNA, the CDR3 is TGCGCCAGCACCGACCCGGGACAGGGATACACTGAAGCTTTCTTT. It encodes CASTDPGQGYTEAFF. This chain uses TRBV5-1 with TRBJ1-1; 9 bases map to TRBD1. The CDR3 runs 15 residues. From germline, CDR1 is SGHRS and CDR2 YFSETQ. J was trimmed by 3 bases and V by 6 bases; bases with no gene match: 9.